This T cell receptor beta chain derives from a study of a mutant IDH1 vaccine in newly diagnosed glioma. Looking at the study overall: Beforehand, treatment had been radiotherapy, temozolomide, or both; the majority received both.

TCRdb's copy holds only in-frame clones and misses some; the assay was immunoSEQ multiplex PCR. Among 30,000 to 40,000 clones, less than 90% were seen once, and the ten largest hold about 2.3%. Noted time point: week 11, during vaccination. Vaccination used 300 ug of mutant IDH1 20-mer peptide per dose, with topical imiquimod. Donor tumors were new WHO grade 3 or 4 IDH1-mutant, ATRX-lost astrocytomas. V shed 10 bases and J 0 bases; nucleotides not matched to a gene: 9. The CDR3 extends over 14 amino acids. The germline gives CDR1 SNHLY, CDR2 FYNNEI. A remark on this clone: Its antigen is undetermined.

The sequencing here drew on PBMCs, taken from a glioma patient whose treatment included an IDH1 peptide vaccine. The sequence was obtained from a man in his forties with glioma. V and J are TRBV2 and TRBJ2-7, with 7 bases lining up with TRBD1. The CDR3 DNA reads TGTGCCACCCAGGGGAGACAGGGCTCCTACGAGCAGTACTTC. This encodes CATQGRQGSYEQYF.